The rows below give T cell receptor beta chains drawn from one sample of a study of naive and memory T cell subsets. TCRdb re-analysed the UMI-ligation and nested PCR reads in MiXCR, keeping a single row per CDR3 protein. The sample yields around 140,000 distinct CDR3 sequences, approximately 20% seen once. Sequenced: naive CD8+ T cells from blood. These receptors came from a human donor in good health. CDR3s include the opening cysteine and the closing phenylalanine or tryptophan. A D gene is named only where the DNA matches it firmly. Some rows mark clone size as missing; the rest say once, few, many or name a class of expanded clone.

NA	TRBV6-2/TRBV6-3	TRBD2	TRBJ2-1	CASSYPASGIYEQFF	TGTGCCAGCAGTTACCCGGCTAGCGGGATCTATGAGCAGTTCTTC
NA	TRBV7-2	NA	TRBJ2-7	CASSLSWGNEQYF	TGTGCCAGCAGCTTGAGTTGGGGTAACGAGCAGTACTTC
NA	TRBV28	NA	TRBJ2-7	CASSLYSGRGGEQYF	TGTGCCAGCAGTTTATATTCGGGCAGGGGAGGCGAGCAGTACTTC
NA	TRBV28	TRBD1	TRBJ1-5	CATQGADNQPQHF	TGTGCCACCCAGGGGGCAGACAATCAGCCCCAGCATTTT
NA	TRBV28	TRBD1	TRBJ2-5	CASSAWTGGIRKETQYF	TGTGCCAGCAGTGCTTGGACAGGGGGTATTCGAAAAGAGACCCAGTACTTC
NA	TRBV15	TRBD2	TRBJ2-1	CATSRDLTTSGSDGEQFF	TGTGCCACCAGCAGAGATCTCACCACTAGCGGGAGTGATGGTGAGCAGTTCTTC
NA	TRBV25-1	NA	TRBJ1-6	CASSDPRGNSPLHF	TGTGCCAGCAGTGATCCCCGGGGTAATTCACCCCTCCACTTT
few	TRBV7-8	NA	TRBJ2-5	CASSLVTELQETQYF	TGTGCCAGCAGCTTAGTGACGGAGCTCCAAGAGACCCAGTACTTC
few	TRBV4-1	TRBD2	TRBJ2-1	CASSHPGLARREQFF	TGCGCCAGCAGCCATCCGGGACTAGCCCGTCGTGAGCAGTTCTTC
few	TRBV28	NA	TRBJ1-2	CASSPTGNYGYTF	TGTGCCAGCAGTCCTACGGGAAACTATGGCTACACCTTC
NA	TRBV10-2	NA	TRBJ2-7	CASSGPGYEQYF	TGCGCCAGCAGTGGGCCGGGCTACGAGCAGTACTTC
NA	TRBV29-1	TRBD2	TRBJ2-1	CSVFLAGVSSGNEQFF	TGCAGCGTTTTCCTAGCGGGAGTGTCCTCGGGTAATGAGCAGTTCTTC